This T cell receptor beta chain was captured by sequencing in a study of T cells after yellow fever vaccination (dated by TCRdb to the late 2010s). At the level of the whole study: Libraries from fractions with low cell numbers were prepared with the SMART-Seq v4 Ultra Low Input RNA kit. To track T-cell clones before and after primary and booster YFV17D yellow fever vaccination, bulk TCR alpha and beta repertoires were sequenced longitudinally. Two healthy male donors made up the cohort, one aged 18 to 29 years and the other aged 30 to 40 years. Blood was drawn at multiple timepoints before and after primary and secondary immunization, with bulk PBMC replicates and cell subsets isolated.

The treatment or condition tag for this specimen amounts to: live attenuated yellow fever vaccine strain. At each blood-draw timepoint, two biological replicates of bulk PBMCs were obtained. PBMCs were isolated from peripheral blood using a standard Ficoll-Paque protocol. TriZol was used to extract RNA from bulk PBMCs, CD4 and CD8 fractions, and dextramer-positive and dextramer-negative fractions. To note about this clonotype: No antigen is known for it. Base quality data are lacking; no much larger clone is found one base away.

TCR cDNA was synthesized by 5'RACE template switching, which introduced a universal primer site and unique molecular identifiers. Priming for cDNA synthesis came from both the TCR alpha and TCR beta constant segments. Library amplification used two PCR steps, and the second PCR step added sample barcodes and sequencing adapters. Libraries were sequenced on Illumina HiSeq 2500 (2x100 bp) or NovaSeq (2x150 bp). In the authors' own workflow: MIGEC handled demultiplexing of reads and collapsing into UMI consensus sequences, while MiXCR performed V(D)J alignment. Using edgeR on replicate PBMC samples, clonotypes were called vaccine-responding if FDR was below 0.01 and the log2 fold change was above 5 up to day 15. Each bulk clonotype was labeled CD4 or CD8 based on which sequenced repertoire, CD4 or CD8, contained the clonotype at higher abundance. Through fastp at Q25 and MiXCR, TCRdb rebuilt clones from the public reads, retaining in-frame beta chains. Rows with one shared CDR3 protein collapse into an entry with the most common genes and DNA. These V and J calls derive from TCRdb rather than the authors' analysis. This sample holds hundreds of thousands of distinct CDR3 sequences; roughly 14% were observed only once. The leading ten clones occupy about an eighth of the sample.

Measured from the cysteine to the phenylalanine, the CDR3 is 16 residues long. Of all the DNA, just the CDR3 is kept, 48 bases in frame from base 1. CDR1 and CDR2 are drawn from the germline V gene (reference sequence): DFQATT, SNEGSKA. V trim: 3 bases; J trim: 1 base; unmatched bases: 9. General conclusions and limits of the study: After the booster, most clones that had expanded after primary vaccination were detected again (around 96% of CD4 and around 88% of CD8), suggesting broad maintenance of memory. Because the study included only two donors, the extent to which the findings can be generalized is limited. Computational filtering was needed because FACS-sorted repertoires could contain abundant contaminating clonotypes from the bulk population. The secondary T-cell response was weaker than the primary response but faster, peaking on day 5 instead of day 15. A small share of clonotypes was detected in both CD4 and CD8 compartments, with the overlap likely arising from convergent recombination.

This TCR derives from a man aged 30 to 45 who received the YFV17D yellow fever vaccine. Recombination linked TRBV20-1 to TRBJ2-1, with 7 bases aligning to TRBD2. This specimen was PBMCs, taken on the day of the yellow fever booster vaccination. The DNA sequence is as follows: TGCAGTGCTAGCGCTCCTAAAGCGGGATCCTACAATGAGCAGTTCTTC. It encodes CSASAPKAGSYNEQFF.